Listed below are T cell receptor beta chains from one sample, sequenced in a study of shared clonotypes between healthy human individuals. Assay: immunoSEQ multiplex PCR; the TCRdb copy retains only in-frame clones and omits some. The sample carries around 550,000 clones, roughly 95% recorded once. Sample: naive CD8+ T cells sorted from blood. The receptors were sampled from a woman in her 30s in good health. CDR3s leave out the opening cysteine and the closing phenylalanine or tryptophan.

cdr3_aa: ASSPWDHTEAF; j_call: TRBJ1-1; v_call: TRBV27
cdr3_aa: ASSLVTLAGDGELF; j_call: TRBJ2-2; v_call: TRBV7-6
cdr3_aa: ASSLSTSLHNEQF; j_call: TRBJ2-1; v_call: TRBV27
cdr3_aa: ASSQQGSPAGGPYEQY; j_call: TRBJ2-7; v_call: TRBV5-5
cdr3_aa: ASSIVGTSYEQY; j_call: TRBJ2-7; v_call: TRBV19
cdr3_aa: ASMDRATTGELF; j_call: TRBJ2-2; v_call: TRBV2
cdr3_aa: ASSLLDRGETEAF; j_call: TRBJ1-1; v_call: TRBV28
cdr3_aa: ASTVAYGNTIY; j_call: TRBJ1-3; v_call: TRBV28
cdr3_aa: ASSHSTGYTGELF; j_call: TRBJ2-2; v_call: TRBV4-1
cdr3_aa: ASSGLGAEQF; j_call: TRBJ2-1; v_call: TRBV6-1
cdr3_aa: ASTNEQF; j_call: TRBJ2-1; v_call: TRBV5-8
cdr3_aa: ASSNDASSYNEQF; j_call: TRBJ2-1; v_call: TRBV28
cdr3_aa: ASSADTGTSIDEQF; j_call: TRBJ2-1; v_call: TRBV9
cdr3_aa: ASSLSDEQF; j_call: TRBJ2-1; v_call: TRBV11-2
cdr3_aa: ASSLGGPMNTEAF; j_call: TRBJ1-1; v_call: TRBV27
cdr3_aa: ASSFPMGVNTEAF; j_call: TRBJ1-1; v_call: TRBV7-9
cdr3_aa: ASSLFGLNGYT; j_call: TRBJ1-2; v_call: TRBV27
cdr3_aa: ASSEGTGLWGTEAF; j_call: TRBJ1-1; v_call: TRBV6-1
cdr3_aa: ASSLSSSMNEQF; j_call: TRBJ2-1; v_call: TRBV27
cdr3_aa: ASSFDRGLWGNEQF; j_call: TRBJ2-1; v_call: TRBV28
cdr3_aa: ASRPRQYSYEQY; j_call: TRBJ2-7; v_call: TRBV6-5
cdr3_aa: ASSALAGGPHEQY; j_call: TRBJ2-7; v_call: TRBV9
cdr3_aa: ASSSIPSTENTDTQY; j_call: TRBJ2-3; v_call: TRBV28
cdr3_aa: ASSYLTGVDEAF; j_call: TRBJ1-1; v_call: TRBV4-1
cdr3_aa: ASSIGRKNTEAF; j_call: TRBJ1-1; v_call: TRBV27
cdr3_aa: ASSSAFGSEAF; j_call: TRBJ1-1; v_call: TRBV28
cdr3_aa: ASSEGTRQQY; j_call: TRBJ2-7; v_call: TRBV6-1
cdr3_aa: ASSTGLADLQETQY; j_call: TRBJ2-5; v_call: TRBV7-9
cdr3_aa: ASSFLGAVEHPDTQY; j_call: TRBJ2-3; v_call: TRBV28
cdr3_aa: AISDPGQGAGYEQY; j_call: TRBJ2-7; v_call: TRBV10-3
cdr3_aa: SVEVRADSYEQY; j_call: TRBJ2-7; v_call: TRBV29-1
cdr3_aa: AWSVPTGQGAYEQY; j_call: .; v_call: TRBV30
cdr3_aa: ASSPDLGGLYEQY; j_call: TRBJ2-7; v_call: TRBV10-1
cdr3_aa: SVERYTEAF; j_call: TRBJ1-1; v_call: TRBV29-1
cdr3_aa: ASSIGPGPEQY; j_call: TRBJ2-7; v_call: TRBV19
cdr3_aa: AISRTITGNTIY; j_call: TRBJ1-3; v_call: TRBV10-3
cdr3_aa: ASSPLSSYEQY; j_call: TRBJ2-7; v_call: TRBV4-1
cdr3_aa: ASSPLADNEQY; j_call: TRBJ2-7; v_call: TRBV18
cdr3_aa: ASSLLLGLGRSGELF; j_call: TRBJ2-2; v_call: TRBV27
cdr3_aa: SGGGGPETQY; j_call: TRBJ2-5; v_call: TRBV29-1
cdr3_aa: ASSRRRGVRQPQH; j_call: TRBJ1-5; v_call: TRBV6-5
cdr3_aa: ASSESDEQF; j_call: TRBJ2-1; v_call: TRBV28
cdr3_aa: ASSFGAYNEQF; j_call: TRBJ2-1; v_call: TRBV28
cdr3_aa: ASSLGDRGPLGEQY; j_call: TRBJ2-7; v_call: TRBV5-4